This T cell receptor beta chain derives from a study of blood T cell repertoires in COVID-19. Study-wide background: PBMCs, B-cell-depleted T cells, or T cells provided the cDNA or gDNA that made up the material.

Per the original data handling: The assay estimated nucleated cells by amplifying reference gene primers. Profiled with immunoSEQ multiplex PCR; TCRdb holds only in-frame clones, not every one. That table supplies the V and J calls and clone size; D and trimming were determined from the DNA. The sample lists 400,000 to 550,000 clones; 75% to 90% were seen once. V lost 5 bases and J 6 bases, leaving 9 bases between the germline ends. The CDR3 is made up of 13 amino acids. Germline CDR1 is KGHDR and CDR2 is SFDVKD. The chain couples TRBV24-1 to TRBJ1-4, with D tentatively TRBD1 (6 bases). The material sequenced was peripheral blood. This clonotype was obtained from a woman aged 30 to 39 with acute or convalescent COVID-19. CDR3 amino acids: CATSGRGYEKLFF. The CDR3 coding sequence is TGTGCCACCAGTGGCAGGGGTTATGAAAAACTGTTTTTT.